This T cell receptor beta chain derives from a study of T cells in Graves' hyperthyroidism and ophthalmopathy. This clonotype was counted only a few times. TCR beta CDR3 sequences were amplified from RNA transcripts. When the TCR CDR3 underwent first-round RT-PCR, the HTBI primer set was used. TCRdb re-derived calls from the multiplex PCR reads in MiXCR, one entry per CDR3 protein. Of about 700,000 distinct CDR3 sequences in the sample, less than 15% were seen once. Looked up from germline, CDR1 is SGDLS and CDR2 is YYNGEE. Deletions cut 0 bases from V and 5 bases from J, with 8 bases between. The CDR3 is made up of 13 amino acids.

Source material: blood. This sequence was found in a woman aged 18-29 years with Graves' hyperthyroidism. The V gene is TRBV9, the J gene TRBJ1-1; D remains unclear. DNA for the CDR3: TGTGCCAGCAGCGTAGCTACGGGGACTGAAGCTTTCTTT. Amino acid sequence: CASSVATGTEAFF.